The TCR beta chain under discussion was sequenced for a study of T-cell reconstitution after alpha-beta-depleted transplantation in children. Unique molecular identifiers were incorporated during preparation of the TCRbeta library. TCRdb re-called the PCR reads through MiXCR, storing one row per CDR3 protein. The sample lists some 500,000 distinct CDR3 sequences, about 17% seen once, with more than 2.5% in the top ten. The clonotype originates from a human donor who donated a stem cell graft to a child with acute lymphoblastic leukemia. Here the sequenced sample was PBMCs from the stem cell graft donor, taken from the stem cell graft.

The CDR3 DNA follows: TGCGCCAGCAGCCCCTGGCCCAGCGGGAAGACCTACAATGAGCAGTTCTTC. As protein: CASSPWPSGKTYNEQFF. The chain combines TRBV5-1 with TRBJ2-1; 7 positions match TRBD2. The length of the CDR3 is 17 residues. V lost 4 bases and J lost 2; bases outside the gene matches: 12. Germline loops: CDR1 SGHRS, CDR2 YFSETQ.